This T cell receptor (beta chain) came from a study of HIV-infected patients and healthy controls. MiXCR, applied by TCRdb to the 5' RACE reads, yields one record per CDR3 protein. The top ten hold more than 1.4% of the sample, which has about 64,000 distinct CDR3 sequences, less than 20% seen once. V lost 1 base to trimming and J lost 1 base; unmatched junction nucleotides: 6. The CDR3 covers 16 residues. Germline V gives CDR1 SGHVS, CDR2 FQNEAQ. Sequences were obtained from CD4+ T cells from blood. The chain recombines TRBV7-8 with TRBJ1-1; 7 bases align to TRBD1. The receptor was derived from a human donor in good health. The CDR3 reads CASSLVSGQPNTEAFF. CDR3 in DNA: TGTGCCAGCAGCTTAGTGTCGGGACAGCCGAACACTGAAGCTTTCTTT.